This TCR beta chain was recovered during a study of early T cells in non-severe SARS-CoV-2 infection. On the study more broadly: Sequenced bulk RNA came from whole blood that was unsorted, and chains were unpaired.

cDNA molecules, individually, were tagged with unique molecular identifiers. From the 5' RACE reads, TCRdb called clonotypes with MiXCR, one entry per CDR3 protein. The sample holds tens of thousands of distinct CDR3 sequences, about 9.7% seen once. The sample holds many counts of this clonotype. The antigen remains undetermined. The CDR3 covers 14 residues. V was trimmed by 6 bases and J by 8 bases, leaving 17 bases between them. Germline V gene sequence: CDR1 MNHEY, CDR2 SVGAGI. Study-wide points: Comparison of clonotypes with VDJdb favored anti-spike CD8 responses while missing private and CD4 specificities.

This receptor was identified in an adult who was a healthcare worker with PCR-confirmed SARS-CoV-2 infection or an uninfected control (not recorded which). The chain has TRBV6-5 and TRBJ1-3; D remains ambiguous. Input material: whole blood. The DNA for the CDR3 is TGTGCCAGCAGCGTCAACGACGAAGTAGACACCATATATTTT. It translates to CASSVNDEVDTIYF.